This T cell receptor (beta chain) appears in the sequencing data of a study of cytomegalovirus exposure and HLA in healthy donors (dated by TCRdb to 2015 to 2018). For the study in its entirety: According to an earlier analysis of several hundred of the donors, 150 million to 200 million T cells yielded some 110 million unique TCR beta sequences and 276 Gb of sequence data. A later genetic analysis took genome-wide SNP genotypes for about three fifths of the 666 donors and used that subset as a discovery cohort. On average, over 200,000 unique TCR beta nucleotide sequences were sequenced per donor among 300 to 500 genotyped donors of the cohort, with roughly 18% of those sequences being non-productive. The study used immunosequencing to profile the T cell repertoires of hundreds of subjects and linked those repertoires to cytomegalovirus serostatus. Both class I and class II loci were covered by HLA typing, at four-digit resolution. Typing coverage varied by locus: about 620-630 donors for A, B, C, DRB1 and DQB1; approximately 560 for DQA1; some 610 for DPA1; 400 to 480 for DPB1. Along with the approximately 620-subject first cohort, a separate validation cohort of some 130 different subjects was used. An earlier analysis of approximately 500 of the donors applied high-throughput TCR beta sequencing to assess whether each TCR beta V gene segment acted as functional or pseudogenic. The aim of the study was to test whether cataloging public T cell receptors could identify signatures of past pathogen exposure. Donor age, sex, ethnicity and CMV serostatus were collected together with the repertoire data. Several DR-DQ haplotypes were handled as single units for association and clustering because linkage in the cohort was strong. In the later analysis, no new phenotypic data were used to find candidate immune exposures; instead, reliance was placed on TCR beta sequences and their occurrence across donors. The study combined high-throughput TCR immunosequencing, statistical association of individual TCRs with disease status, and machine learning to predict cytomegalovirus infection status. All discovery cohort repertoires had been generated using a single sequencing platform. In a later analysis, previously published TCR beta repertoires from 670 or so donors were re-analyzed and high-resolution HLA genotyping was added so that TCR occurrence patterns could be studied. An early release that covered approximately 600 HLA-typed donors contained approximately 300 gigabases of sequencing data and roughly 84 million unique TCR sequences. The genetic ancestry cluster associated with self-reported Caucasian donors included over 65% of the roughly 400 genotyped donors.

Between the V and J ends, shortened by 1 base and 4 bases respectively, the junction contains 10 bases. Including cysteine and phenylalanine, the CDR3 has 14 amino acids. The kept DNA is CDR3 alone, 42 bases in frame from the first base. The germline V gene yields MNHNS for CDR1 and SASEGT for CDR2. Regarding this clone: Its target antigen remains unknown. Base qualities are not at hand, and no much larger clone is one base apart.

In total, roughly 670 healthy bone marrow donors made up the cohort. At the time of sampling, all cohort members were nominally healthy, though unrecorded immune exposures were likely present. The donor was CMV seronegative and belonged to the group of around 400 seronegative cohort members. A peripheral blood sample was collected from each donor, and TCR beta sequencing was performed on peripheral blood mononuclear cells. Genomic DNA was extracted from the blood cell samples with the Qiagen DNeasy Blood Extraction Kit. The library was made by the immunoSEQ multiplex PCR assay. For the multiplex PCR, a mixture combining 60 forward primers for TCR Vbeta segments and 13 reverse primers for TCR Jbeta segments was used. A multiplex PCR assay on genomic DNA amplified the CDR3 region of rearranged TCR beta genes. Amplified TCR beta libraries were sequenced as 87-base-pair reads on the Illumina HiSeq System. The published analysis was carried out like this. In a later analysis, approximately 74 million unique TCR beta chains were counted across the 666 repertoires, and around 11 million of these chains were shared by at least two donors. Raw reads were error-corrected and collapsed into unique sequences with a nearest-neighbor algorithm that merged closely related sequences to remove PCR and sequencing errors. CDR3 sequences were aligned to IMGT reference sequences to assign V, D and J gene segments. For a sequence to be retained, a match of at least six nucleotides was required to both a V gene segment and a J gene segment. A rearrangement counted as productive if the CDR3 had no stop codons and remained in frame with V and J, and every other rearrangement counted as non-productive. Following IMGT convention, CDR3 was defined as the stretch from the second conserved V-encoded cysteine up to the conserved J-encoded phenylalanine. The earlier analysis of fewer than 750 of the donors excluded sequences that lacked an unambiguous match to a single V gene segment. In an earlier analysis of several hundred of the donors, a V segment was called functional when productive rearrangements were above 56.7%, and segregating when the standard deviation between donors exceeded 5%. A statistical classification framework was built to diagnose cytomegalovirus status from the catalog of TCR beta chain sequences. V and J gene assignment, in a later analysis, came from comparing TCR nucleotide sequences with IMGT/GENE-DB human TR gene sequences. The TCRdist pipeline was used in a later analysis to assign CDR3 sequences and most-parsimonious VDJ recombination scenarios. In a later analysis, every TCR beta chain was defined by the combination of its CDR3 amino acid sequence and its V-gene family, and reads without a unique V-gene family were dropped. In a later analysis, nearly 600 highly shared, low-generation-probability nucleotide sequences were removed to address suspected cross-contamination and a sequencing artifact. A later analysis calculated a clonal expansion index for each public chain from normalized within-repertoire ranks of inferred template counts. In a later analysis, generation probabilities were computed with a VDJ recombination model fitted to out-of-frame rearrangements, and the resulting probabilities were checked against IGoR. In a later analysis, TCR-TCR, TCR-HLA and TCR-CMV co-occurrence was scored with hypergeometric tests, and a repertoire-size bias correction was applied to TCR pairs. To estimate false discovery rates, a later analysis permuted the HLA or CMV assignments 20 times. A later analysis grouped co-occurring TCRs with DBSCAN, adding TCRdist sequence similarity when clustering within HLA-allele-positive subsets. Co-occurrence clustering excluded repertoires with fewer than 30,000 or more than 120,000 public chains, plus five with anomalous nucleotide sharing. The clones in this table, taken by TCRdb from immuneACCESS, are in-frame only. Not every clone is retained; where verified, under half of the shortfall comes from an unresolved V gene, and the cause of the rest is unknown. That table supplies the V and J calls and clone size; D and trimming were determined from the DNA. The sample table holds approximately 170,000 clones, of which 65% to 75% were seen once. Approximately 1.5% of the sample lies in the top ten.

Overall study results and their limits: The cohort was sequenced for TCR beta chains only, and without alpha or paired-chain data the features that could be detected were limited. In vitro tests confirmed that a few of the cytomegalovirus-associated TCR beta chains recognize cytomegalovirus antigens. Because counts were too low, roughly 16 rarely observed V segments, including chromosome 9 orphons, were left out of the earlier analysis of about 620 of the donors. While some public TCRs were present in many individuals, most TCR sequences turned up only very rarely across donors. A later analysis found that HLA-associated TCR beta chains were more clonally expanded and had lower generation probabilities than equally common non-associated chains. It was suggested by the authors that the approach could potentially be generalized to other disease states and immunological phenotypes. In a later genetic analysis, a missense DCLRE1C variant was associated with V-gene and J-gene trimming of TCR beta chains, and the association was replicated in an independent cohort. In a later genetic analysis, fewer N-insertions in productive TCRs were reported among donors in an Asian-associated ancestry cluster than the roughly 700-donor mean. The study listed around 160 TCR beta chains as associated with cytomegalovirus. Correlated functional status among segregating V segments might reflect linkage disequilibrium, but an unknown experimental factor could not be ruled out. In an earlier analysis of roughly 560 of the donors, most TCR beta V segments were observed in productive rearrangements about 90% or about 30% of the time, broadly matching IMGT annotations. Sequencing depth was assumed to be roughly uniform across donors in the presence/absence analyses, though that assumption may not hold. The classifier was reported to diagnose cytomegalovirus status with high specificity and sensitivity in both the original cohort and the validation cohort. A further reported finding was that TCR beta sequences accurately predicted the HLA-A and HLA-B alleles for most subjects in the first cohort. Because the 87-base-pair reads could not distinguish some IMGT-functional V segments, including TRBV6-2 and TRBV6-3, those segments were excluded. When HLA alleles, especially DR and DQ, strongly co-occurred, attributing TCR associations to individual alleles was difficult. For the cohort, immune exposure information was limited to CMV serostatus. HLA typing was unavailable for some donors at each locus, so association tests used only the typed subset. In a later analysis, the rate of TCR association differed among HLA loci, with DRB1 alleles having the most associated TCRs and HLA-C alleles having the fewest. A later analysis found that most CMV-associated TCR beta chains appeared HLA-restricted, with HLA associations seemingly driven largely by CMV exposure. In a later analysis, more than 15,000 TCR beta sequences were associated with specific HLA alleles at a false discovery rate of 0.05. A cluster of highly shared sequence variants was judged likely to be a technical artifact of the sequencing pipeline. A later analysis reported that several top co-occurrence clusters appeared linked to parvovirus B19, influenza, CMV and Epstein-Barr virus.

The sequence came from a girl between 5 and 17 years old in good health and CMV-seronegative. The sample comprised PBMCs. In this chain, TRBV6-1 is recombined with TRBJ1-2; the D gene is unclear. The CDR3 here reads CASSEVGRFYGYTF. The bases read TGTGCCAGCAGTGAAGTTGGCAGGTTCTATGGCTACACCTTC.